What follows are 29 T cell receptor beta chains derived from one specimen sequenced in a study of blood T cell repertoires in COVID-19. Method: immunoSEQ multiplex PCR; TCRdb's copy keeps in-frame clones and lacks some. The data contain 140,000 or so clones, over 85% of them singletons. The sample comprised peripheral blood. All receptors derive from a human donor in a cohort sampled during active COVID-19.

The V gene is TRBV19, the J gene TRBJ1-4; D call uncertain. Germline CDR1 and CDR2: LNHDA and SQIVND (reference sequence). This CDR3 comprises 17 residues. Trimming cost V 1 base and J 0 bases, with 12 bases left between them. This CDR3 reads CASSIGTAVATNEKLFF. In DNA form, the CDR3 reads TGTGCCAGTAGTATAGGAACAGCAGTTGCAACTAATGAAAAACTGTTTTTT.

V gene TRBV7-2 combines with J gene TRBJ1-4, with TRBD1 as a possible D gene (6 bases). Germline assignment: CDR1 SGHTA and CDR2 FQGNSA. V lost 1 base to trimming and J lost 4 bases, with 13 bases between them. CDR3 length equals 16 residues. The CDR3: CASSLGGQTFNEKLFF. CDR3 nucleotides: TGTGCCAGCAGCTTAGGTGGACAGACGTTTAATGAAAAACTGTTTTTT.

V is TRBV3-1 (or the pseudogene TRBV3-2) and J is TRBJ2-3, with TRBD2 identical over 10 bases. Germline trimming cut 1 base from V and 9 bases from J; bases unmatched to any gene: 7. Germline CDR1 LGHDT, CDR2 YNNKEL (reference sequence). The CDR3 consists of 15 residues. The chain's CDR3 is CASSQGSLAGGTQYF. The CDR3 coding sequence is TGTGCCAGCAGCCAAGGGTCCTTAGCGGGGGGCACGCAGTATTTT.

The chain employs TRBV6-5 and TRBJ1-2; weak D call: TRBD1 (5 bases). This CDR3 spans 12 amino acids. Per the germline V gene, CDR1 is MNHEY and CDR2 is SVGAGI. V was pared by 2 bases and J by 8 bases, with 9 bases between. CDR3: CASSYGGGGYTF. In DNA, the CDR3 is TGTGCCAGCAGTTACGGGGGAGGAGGCTACACCTTC.

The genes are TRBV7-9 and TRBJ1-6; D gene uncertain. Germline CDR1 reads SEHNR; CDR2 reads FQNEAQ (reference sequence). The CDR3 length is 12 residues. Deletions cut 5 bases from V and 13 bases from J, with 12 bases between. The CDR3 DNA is TGTGCCAGCAGCCTCGGTTCCTGGCCCCTCCACTTT. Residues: CASSLGSWPLHF.

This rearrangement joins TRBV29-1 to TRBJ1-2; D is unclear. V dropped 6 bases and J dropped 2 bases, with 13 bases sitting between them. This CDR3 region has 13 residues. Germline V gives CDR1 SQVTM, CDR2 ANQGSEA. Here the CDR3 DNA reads TGCAGCGTCGAAACCGGGGAGAACTATGGCTACACCTTC. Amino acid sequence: CSVETGENYGYTF.

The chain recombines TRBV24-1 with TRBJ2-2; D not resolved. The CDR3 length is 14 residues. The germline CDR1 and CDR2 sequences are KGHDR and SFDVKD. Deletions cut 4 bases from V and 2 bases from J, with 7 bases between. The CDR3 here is CATSDYSNTGELFF. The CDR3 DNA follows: TGTGCCACCAGTGACTACAGTAACACCGGGGAGCTGTTTTTT.

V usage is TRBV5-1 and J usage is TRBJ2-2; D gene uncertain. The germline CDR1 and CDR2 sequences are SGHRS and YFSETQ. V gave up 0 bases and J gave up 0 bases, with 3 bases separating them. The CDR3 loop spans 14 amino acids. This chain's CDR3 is CASSLGPNTGELFF. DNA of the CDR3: TGCGCCAGCAGCTTGGGGCCGAACACCGGGGAGCTGTTTTTT.

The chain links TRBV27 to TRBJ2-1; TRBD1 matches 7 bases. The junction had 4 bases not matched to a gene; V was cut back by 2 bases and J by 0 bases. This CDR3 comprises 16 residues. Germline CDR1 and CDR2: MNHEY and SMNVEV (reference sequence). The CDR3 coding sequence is TGTGCCAGCAGTTTAAGTTGGGACAGCTCCTACAATGAGCAGTTCTTC. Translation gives CASSLSWDSSYNEQFF.

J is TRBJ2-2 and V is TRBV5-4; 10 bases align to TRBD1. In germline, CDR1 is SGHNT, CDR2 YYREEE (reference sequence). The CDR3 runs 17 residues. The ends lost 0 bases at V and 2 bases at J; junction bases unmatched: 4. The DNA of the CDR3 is TGTGCCAGCAGCTTGGGACAGGGGGCTATAAACACCGGGGAGCTGTTTTTT. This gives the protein CASSLGQGAINTGELFF.

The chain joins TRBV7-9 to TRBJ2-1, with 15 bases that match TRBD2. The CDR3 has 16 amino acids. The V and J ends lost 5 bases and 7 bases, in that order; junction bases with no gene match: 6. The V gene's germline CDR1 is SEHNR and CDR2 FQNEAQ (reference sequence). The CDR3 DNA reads TGTGCCAGCAGCGAACCCGGGACTAGCGGGGGGAATGAGCAGTTCTTC. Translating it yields CASSEPGTSGGNEQFF.

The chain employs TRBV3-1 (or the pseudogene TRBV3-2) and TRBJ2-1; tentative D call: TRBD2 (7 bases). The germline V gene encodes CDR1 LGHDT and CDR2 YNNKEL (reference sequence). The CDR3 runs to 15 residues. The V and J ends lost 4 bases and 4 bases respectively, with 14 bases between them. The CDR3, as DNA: TGTGCCAGCAGCCGCGGGGGCCGGGGTTACAATGAGCAGTTCTTC. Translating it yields CASSRGGRGYNEQFF.

Here the CDR3 DNA reads TGTGCCAGCAGCTTGGGGACAAACACTGAAGCTTTCTTT. Translating gives CASSLGTNTEAFF. This chain connects TRBV5-5 to TRBJ1-1; a possible D gene is TRBD1 (5 bases). Per the germline V gene, CDR1 is SGHKS and CDR2 is YYEKEE (reference sequence). V lost 0 bases and J 2 bases, leaving 5 bases between the germline ends. This CDR3 region has 13 residues.

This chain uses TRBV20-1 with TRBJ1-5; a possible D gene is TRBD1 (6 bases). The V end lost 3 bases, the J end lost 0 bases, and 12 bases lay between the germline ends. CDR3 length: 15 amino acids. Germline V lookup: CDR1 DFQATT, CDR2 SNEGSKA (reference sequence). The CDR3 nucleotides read TGCAGTGCTAGTTCACAGGGATATAGCAATCAGCCCCAGCATTTT. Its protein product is CSASSQGYSNQPQHF.

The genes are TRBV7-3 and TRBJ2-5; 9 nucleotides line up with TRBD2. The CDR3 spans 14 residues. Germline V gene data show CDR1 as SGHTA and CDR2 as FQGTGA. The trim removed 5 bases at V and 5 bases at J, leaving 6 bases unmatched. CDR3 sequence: CASSRAGGRETQYF. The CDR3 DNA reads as TGTGCCAGCAGCCGCGCGGGGGGGCGGGAGACCCAGTACTTC.

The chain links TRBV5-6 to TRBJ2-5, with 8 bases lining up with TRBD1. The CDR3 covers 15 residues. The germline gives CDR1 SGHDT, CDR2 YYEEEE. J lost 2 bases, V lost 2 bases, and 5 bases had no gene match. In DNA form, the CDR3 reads TGTGCCAGCAGCTTCCCGACAGGGGCGCAAGAGACCCAGTACTTC. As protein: CASSFPTGAQETQYF.

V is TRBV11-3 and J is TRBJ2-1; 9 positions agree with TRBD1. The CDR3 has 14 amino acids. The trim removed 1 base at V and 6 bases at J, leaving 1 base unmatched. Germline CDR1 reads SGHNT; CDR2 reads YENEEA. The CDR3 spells CASSLADRGNEQFF. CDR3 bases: TGTGCCAGCAGCTTAGCGGACAGGGGCAATGAGCAGTTCTTC.

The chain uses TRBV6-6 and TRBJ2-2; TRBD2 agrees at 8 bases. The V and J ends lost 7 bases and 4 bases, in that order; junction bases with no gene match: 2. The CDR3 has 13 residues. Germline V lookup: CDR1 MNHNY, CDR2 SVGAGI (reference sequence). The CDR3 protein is CASTGGPTGELFF. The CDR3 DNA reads TGTGCCAGCACGGGGGGGCCCACCGGGGAGCTGTTTTTT.

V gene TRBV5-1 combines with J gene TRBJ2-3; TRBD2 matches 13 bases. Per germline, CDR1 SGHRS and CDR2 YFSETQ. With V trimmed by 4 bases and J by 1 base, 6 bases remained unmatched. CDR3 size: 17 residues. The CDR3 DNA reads TGCGCCAGCAGCCCGAGGACTAGCGGGGGTGGCACAGATACGCAGTATTTT. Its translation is CASSPRTSGGGTDTQYF.

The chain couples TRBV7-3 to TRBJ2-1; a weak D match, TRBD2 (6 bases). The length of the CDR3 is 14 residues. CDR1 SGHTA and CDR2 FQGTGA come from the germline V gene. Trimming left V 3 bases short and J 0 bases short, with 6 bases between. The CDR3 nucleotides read TGTGCCAGCAGCTTGGGGGGCTCCTACAATGAGCAGTTCTTC. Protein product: CASSLGGSYNEQFF.

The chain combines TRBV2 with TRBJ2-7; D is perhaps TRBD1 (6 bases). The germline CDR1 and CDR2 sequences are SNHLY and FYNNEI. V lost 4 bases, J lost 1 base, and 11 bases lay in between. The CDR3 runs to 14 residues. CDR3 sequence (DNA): TGTGCCAGCAGTGGGGCAGGGGTATCCTACGAGCAGTACTTC. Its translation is CASSGAGVSYEQYF. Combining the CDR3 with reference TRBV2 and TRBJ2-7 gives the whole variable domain EPEVTQTPSHQVTQMGQEVILRCVPISNHLYFYWYRQILGQKVEFLVSFYNNEISEKSEIFDDQFSVERPDGSNFTLKIRSTKLEDSAMYFCASSGAGVSYEQYFGPGTRLTVT.

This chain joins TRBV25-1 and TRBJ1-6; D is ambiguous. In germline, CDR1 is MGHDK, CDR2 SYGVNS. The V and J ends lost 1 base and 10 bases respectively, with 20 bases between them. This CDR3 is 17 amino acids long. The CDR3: CASSELDPAPGISPLHF. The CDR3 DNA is TGTGCCAGCAGTGAATTGGATCCAGCCCCGGGGATCTCACCCCTCCACTTT.

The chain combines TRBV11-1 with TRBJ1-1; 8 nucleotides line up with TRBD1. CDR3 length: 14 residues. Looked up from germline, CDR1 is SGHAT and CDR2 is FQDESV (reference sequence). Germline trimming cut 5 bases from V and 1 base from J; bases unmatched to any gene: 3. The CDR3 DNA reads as TGTGCCAGCAGCGGGGACAGGACGAACACTGAAGCTTTCTTT. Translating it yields CASSGDRTNTEAFF.

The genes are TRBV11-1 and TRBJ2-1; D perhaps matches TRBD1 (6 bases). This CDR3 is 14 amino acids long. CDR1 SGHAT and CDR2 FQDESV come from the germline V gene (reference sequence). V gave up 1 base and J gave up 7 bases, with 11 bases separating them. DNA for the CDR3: TGTGCCAGCAGCTTAGTTGGGACAACTAATGAGCAGTTCTTC. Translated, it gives CASSLVGTTNEQFF. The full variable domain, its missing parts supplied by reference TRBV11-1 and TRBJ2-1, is EAEVAQSPRYKITEKSQAVAFWCDPISGHATLYWYRQILGQGPELLVQFQDESVVDDSQLPKDRFSAERLKGVDSTLKIQPAELGDSAMYLCASSLVGTTNEQFFGPGTRLTVL.

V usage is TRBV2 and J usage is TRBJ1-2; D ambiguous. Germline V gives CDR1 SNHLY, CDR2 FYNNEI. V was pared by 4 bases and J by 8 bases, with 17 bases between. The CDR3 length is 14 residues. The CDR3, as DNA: TGTGCCAGCAGTGCACAACAGCCGACCCAGGGCTACACCTTC. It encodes CASSAQQPTQGYTF.

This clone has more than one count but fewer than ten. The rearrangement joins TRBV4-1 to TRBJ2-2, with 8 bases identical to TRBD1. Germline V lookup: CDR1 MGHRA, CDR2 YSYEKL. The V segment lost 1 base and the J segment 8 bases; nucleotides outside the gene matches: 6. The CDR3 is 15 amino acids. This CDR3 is CASSQGTGISGELFF. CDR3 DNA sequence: TGCGCCAGCAGCCAAGGGACAGGGATATCGGGGGAGCTGTTTTTT.

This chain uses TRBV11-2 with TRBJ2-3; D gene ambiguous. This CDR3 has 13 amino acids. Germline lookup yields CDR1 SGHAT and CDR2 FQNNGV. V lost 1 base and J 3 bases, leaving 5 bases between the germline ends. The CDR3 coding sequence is TGTGCCAGCAGCTTAGCGAGTACAGATACGCAGTATTTT. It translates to CASSLASTDTQYF.

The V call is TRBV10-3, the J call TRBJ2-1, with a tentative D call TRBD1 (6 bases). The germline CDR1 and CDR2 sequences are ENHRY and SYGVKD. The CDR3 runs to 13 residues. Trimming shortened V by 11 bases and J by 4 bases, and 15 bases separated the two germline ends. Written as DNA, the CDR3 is TGTGCCGCCAGGTTGGGGGCGTACAATGAGCAGTTCTTC. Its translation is CAARLGAYNEQFF.

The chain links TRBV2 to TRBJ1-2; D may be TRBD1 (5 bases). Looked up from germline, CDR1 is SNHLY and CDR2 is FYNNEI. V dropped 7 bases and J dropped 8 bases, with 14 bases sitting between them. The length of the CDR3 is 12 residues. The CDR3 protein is CASIEIGAGYTF. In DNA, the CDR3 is TGTGCCAGCATAGAGATAGGGGCAGGCTACACCTTC.